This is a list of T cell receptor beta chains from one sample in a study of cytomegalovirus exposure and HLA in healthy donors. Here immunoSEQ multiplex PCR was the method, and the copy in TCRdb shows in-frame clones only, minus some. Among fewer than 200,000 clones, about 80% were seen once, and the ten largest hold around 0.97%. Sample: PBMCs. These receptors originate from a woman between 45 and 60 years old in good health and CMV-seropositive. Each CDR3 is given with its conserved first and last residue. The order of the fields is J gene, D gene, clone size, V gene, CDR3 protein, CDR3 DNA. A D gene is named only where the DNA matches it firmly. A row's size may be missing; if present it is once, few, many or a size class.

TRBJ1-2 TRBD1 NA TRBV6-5 CASSYSPRTGVGYTF TGTGCCAGCAGTTACTCCCCGAGGACAGGGGTTGGCTACACCTTC
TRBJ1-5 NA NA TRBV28 CASSSPYQPQHF TGTGCCAGCAGTTCCCCTTATCAGCCCCAGCATTTT
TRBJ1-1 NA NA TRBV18 CASSPSRYAEAFF TGTGCCAGCTCACCGAGTCGGTATGCTGAAGCTTTCTTT
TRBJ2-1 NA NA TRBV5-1 CASSLAVSYNEQFF TGCGCCAGCAGCTTGGCGGTCTCCTACAATGAGCAGTTCTTC
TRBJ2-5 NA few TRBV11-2 CASSLPRVPDKETQYF TGTGCCAGCAGCCTGCCCCGGGTCCCAGATAAAGAGACCCAGTACTTC
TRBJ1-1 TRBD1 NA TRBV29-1 CSGSGQGVGQAFF TGCAGCGGGTCGGGACAGGGTGTCGGGCAGGCTTTCTTT
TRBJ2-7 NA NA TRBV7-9 CASSDRTEQYF TGTGCCAGCAGTGACCGGACAGAGCAGTACTTC
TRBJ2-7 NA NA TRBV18 CASSRDSGSYEQYF TGTGCCAGCTCACGGGATAGCGGCTCCTACGAGCAGTACTTC
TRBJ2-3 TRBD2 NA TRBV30 CAWSGTSWDTQYF TGTGCCTGGAGTGGGACTAGCTGGGATACGCAGTATTTT
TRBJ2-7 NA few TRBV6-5 CASSRDIFYEQYF TGTGCCAGCAGTAGGGACATCTTCTACGAGCAGTACTTC
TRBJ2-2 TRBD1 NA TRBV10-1 CASSDSGTGPGELFF TGCGCCAGCAGTGACTCCGGGACAGGACCCGGGGAGCTGTTTTTT
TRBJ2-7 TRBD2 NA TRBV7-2 CASSPRLAGSYEQYF TGTGCCAGCAGCCCCCGACTAGCGGGATCCTACGAGCAGTACTTC
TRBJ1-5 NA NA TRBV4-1 CASSQEGGQPQHF TGCGCCAGCAGCCAAGAGGGGGGTCAGCCCCAGCATTTT
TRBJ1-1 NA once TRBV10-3 CAISPTGMNTEAFF TGTGCCATCAGCCCAACAGGCATGAACACTGAAGCTTTCTTT
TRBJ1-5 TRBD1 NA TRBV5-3 CARSLRRDPGQGALWNQPQHF TGTGCCAGAAGCTTGAGGCGGGACCCGGGACAGGGGGCCTTGTGGAATCAGCCCCAGCATTTT
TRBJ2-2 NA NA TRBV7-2 CASRPGYTGELFF TGTGCCAGCAGACCAGGGTATACCGGGGAGCTGTTTTTT
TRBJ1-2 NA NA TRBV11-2 CASSLDTKGNGYTF TGTGCCAGCAGCTTAGATACGAAGGGGAACGGCTACACCTTC
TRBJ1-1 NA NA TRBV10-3 CAISESARGYNTEAFF TGTGCCATCAGTGAGTCGGCCAGGGGATATAACACTGAAGCTTTCTTT
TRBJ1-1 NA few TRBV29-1 CSVVDGGTEAFF TGCAGCGTTGTGGACGGAGGCACTGAAGCTTTCTTT
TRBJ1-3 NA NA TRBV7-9 CASSRLGSSGNTIYF TGTGCCAGCAGCAGACTCGGCTCCTCTGGAAACACCATATATTTT
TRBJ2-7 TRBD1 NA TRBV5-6 CASSLTGTAPYEQYF TGTGCCAGCAGCCTTACCGGGACAGCACCTTACGAGCAGTACTTC
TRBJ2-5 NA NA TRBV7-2 CASSFSTNTETQYF TGTGCCAGCAGCTTCTCGACTAATACAGAGACCCAGTACTTC
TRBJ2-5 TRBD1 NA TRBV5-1 CASSSTGAGETQYF TGCGCCAGCAGCTCTACAGGGGCGGGCGAGACCCAGTACTTC
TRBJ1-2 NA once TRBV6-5 CASRSGGSYGYTF TGTGCCAGCAGAAGCGGGGGGAGCTATGGCTACACCTTC
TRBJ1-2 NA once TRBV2 CASSEDQANYGYTF TGTGCCAGCAGTGAGGATCAGGCTAACTATGGCTACACCTTC
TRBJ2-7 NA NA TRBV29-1 CSAMGGSYEQYF TGCAGCGCCATGGGAGGCTCCTACGAGCAGTACTTC
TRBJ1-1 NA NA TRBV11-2 CASSLDRATEAFF TGTGCCAGCAGCTTAGACAGGGCTACTGAAGCTTTCTTT
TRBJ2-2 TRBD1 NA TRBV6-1 CASSDPGQETGELFF TGTGCCAGCAGTGACCCGGGACAGGAGACCGGGGAGCTGTTTTTT
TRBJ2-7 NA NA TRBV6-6 CASYSGAERAYEQYF TGTGCCAGCTATTCAGGAGCGGAGCGCGCCTACGAGCAGTACTTC
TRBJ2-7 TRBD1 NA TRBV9 CASSRSPVETGVDEQYF TGTGCCAGCAGCCGGTCCCCGGTGGAGACAGGGGTCGACGAGCAGTACTTC
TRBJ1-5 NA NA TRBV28 CASSFVGGESNNQPQHF TGTGCCAGCAGTTTCGTCGGGGGGGAGTCGAACAATCAGCCCCAGCATTTT
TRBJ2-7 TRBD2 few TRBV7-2 CASSSDGTSLSYEQYF TGTGCCAGCAGCTCAGACGGGACTAGCCTATCTTACGAGCAGTACTTC
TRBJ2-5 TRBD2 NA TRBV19 CASRGTSGQETQYF TGTGCCAGCAGAGGGACTAGCGGACAAGAGACCCAGTACTTC
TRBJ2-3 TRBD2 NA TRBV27 CASSRGTSGPNTQYF TGTGCCAGCAGTAGGGGGACTAGCGGGCCAAATACGCAGTATTTT
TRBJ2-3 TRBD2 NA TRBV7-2 CASSLVAGGITDTQYF TGTGCCAGCAGCTTAGTAGCGGGGGGGATCACAGATACGCAGTATTTT
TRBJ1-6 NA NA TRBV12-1 CARMKEIGTGGWDSPLHF TGTGCCAGAATGAAAGAAATTGGGACAGGGGGTTGGGATTCACCCCTCCACTTT
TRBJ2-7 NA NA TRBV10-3 CAISSNEGHASYEQYF TGTGCCATCAGTTCCAACGAGGGACACGCGTCCTACGAGCAGTACTTC
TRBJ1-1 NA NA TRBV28 CASTTVRRAPTNTEAFF TGTGCCAGCACCACAGTACGCAGGGCGCCAACGAACACTGAAGCTTTCTTT
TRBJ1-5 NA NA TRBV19 CASSIFATGNQPQHF TGTGCCAGTAGTATATTTGCAACGGGCAATCAGCCCCAGCATTTT
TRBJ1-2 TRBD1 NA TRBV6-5 CASSYSPRTGAGYTF TGTGCCAGCAGTTACTCCCCCAGGACAGGGGCAGGCTACACCTTC
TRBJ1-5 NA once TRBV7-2 CASSLLQQPQHF TGTGCCAGCAGCTTACTCCAGCAGCCCCAGCATTTT
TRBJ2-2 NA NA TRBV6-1 CASRQGTTDTGELFF TGTGCCAGCAGACAGGGTACTACCGACACCGGGGAGCTGTTTTTT
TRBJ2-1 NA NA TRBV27 CASSSRDLIRSYNEQFF TGTGCCAGCAGTTCGCGAGACCTCATTCGGAGCTACAATGAGCAGTTCTTC
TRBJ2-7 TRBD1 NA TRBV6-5 CASSRTGRYEQYF TGTGCCAGCAGTAGGACAGGGCGCTACGAGCAGTACTTC
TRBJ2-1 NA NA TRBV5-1 CASNGEYNEQFF TGCGCCAGCAACGGGGAGTACAATGAGCAGTTCTTC
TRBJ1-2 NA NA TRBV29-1 CSVSDRGGGYTF TGCAGCGTTTCAGACCGGGGGGGTGGCTACACCTTC
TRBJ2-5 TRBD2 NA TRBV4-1 CASSLTLAAQETQYF TGCGCCAGCAGCCTAACACTAGCGGCACAAGAGACCCAGTACTTC
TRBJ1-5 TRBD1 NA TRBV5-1 CASSRTGGSYQPQHF TGCGCCAGCTCACGGACAGGGGGCTCTTATCAGCCCCAGCATTTT
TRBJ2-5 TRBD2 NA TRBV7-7 CASSLDRGRRETQYF TGTGCTAGCAGCTTAGACCGCGGGAGAAGAGAGACCCAGTACTTC
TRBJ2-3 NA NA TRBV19 CASSELAGTDTQYF TGTGCCAGTAGTGAGCTCGCGGGCACAGATACGCAGTATTTT
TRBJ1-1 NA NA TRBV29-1 CSVVTGIDTEAFF TGCAGCGTTGTAACAGGGATCGACACTGAAGCTTTCTTT
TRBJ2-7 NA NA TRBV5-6 CASSLLYFDSSYEQYF TGTGCCAGCAGCTTGTTGTATTTTGACTCTAGCTACGAGCAGTACTTC
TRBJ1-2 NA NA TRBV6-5 CASSYGGYGYTF TGTGCCAGCAGTTATGGGGGGTATGGCTACACCTTC
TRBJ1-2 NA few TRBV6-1 CASSTHSGAGYGYTF TGTGCCAGCAGTACCCACTCGGGAGCGGGCTATGGCTACACCTTC
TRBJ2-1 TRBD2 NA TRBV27 CASSLLAGGRGGNEQFF TGTGCCAGCAGTTTATTAGCGGGAGGGCGAGGGGGCAATGAGCAGTTCTTC
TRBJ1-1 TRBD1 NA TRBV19 CASSPRGGTGGRGTEAFF TGTGCCAGTAGTCCTAGAGGGGGGACAGGGGGTAGAGGAACTGAAGCTTTCTTT
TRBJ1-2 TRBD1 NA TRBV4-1 CASSQDQGQGVYTF TGCGCCAGCAGCCAAGATCAGGGGCAGGGGGTATACACCTTC
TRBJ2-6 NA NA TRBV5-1 CASSLGVLTGANVLTF TGCGCCAGCAGCTTGGGCGTTTTAACTGGGGCCAACGTCCTGACTTTC
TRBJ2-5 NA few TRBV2 CASSEQGPHATQYF TGTGCCAGCAGTGAACAGGGTCCCCACGCGACCCAGTACTTC
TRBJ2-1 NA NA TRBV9 CASSVQASSYNEQFF TGTGCCAGCAGCGTACAGGCGAGCTCCTACAATGAGCAGTTCTTC